This paragraph covers one T cell receptor beta chain sequence. Its specificity is not known. The CDR3 is 15 amino acids. Germline assignment: CDR1 SEHNR and CDR2 FQNEAQ (reference sequence). V gave up 1 base and J gave up 7 bases; unmatched junction bases: 4. This specimen comes from a study of cytomegalovirus exposure and HLA in healthy donors. Regarding the study as a whole: For most subjects, TCR beta sequences were reported to predict HLA-A and HLA-B alleles with accuracy. It emerged from a later analysis that several of the most significant clusters appeared to be linked to common viral pathogens.

It was with 60 Vbeta and 13 Jbeta primers that the PCR ran. In the source study's methods: In a later analysis, of roughly 73 million unique beta chains, 9 million to 11 million appeared in at least two donors. Profiled with immunoSEQ multiplex PCR; TCRdb holds only in-frame clones, not every one. D and trimming come from the DNA, and the V and J calls and clone size come from that table. This table holds about 98,000 clones, around 70% found once. The sequence derives from a man aged 45-65 years in good health and CMV-seronegative. Sequenced input: PBMCs. The chain links TRBV7-9 to TRBJ2-1, with TRBD2 matching over 10 bases. CDR3 sequence (DNA): TGTGCCAGCAGCTTAGTAGCGGGAGGTGCAAATGAGCAGTTCTTC. Residues: CASSLVAGGANEQFF.